A selection of T cell receptor beta chains follows, all from one sample in a study of T cell responses to AZD1222 COVID-19 vaccine. Repertoires were generated with immunoSEQ multiplex PCR, while TCRdb's copy carries only in-frame clones and drops some. The data show about 100,000 clones, with about 88% seen just once and about 1.7% held by the top ten. The material sequenced was peripheral blood, taken on day 0 of AZD1222 vaccination. All receptors come from an adult in good health. Both conserved end residues are part of each CDR3. D genes are given only for firm matches. For some rows the clone size is stated as once, few or many, or as a class when expanded; others skip it.

V: TRBV7-8; D: .; size: .; J: TRBJ1-5; CDR3: CASSSQRWQTSGPQHF; DNA: TGTGCCAGCAGCTCCCAGAGGTGGCAGACCAGCGGGCCCCAGCATTTT
V: TRBV7-2; D: .; size: few; J: TRBJ2-3; CDR3: CASSLRWDTQYF; DNA: TGTGCCAGCAGCTTGCGATGGGATACGCAGTATTTT
V: TRBV5-6; D: .; size: .; J: TRBJ2-3; CDR3: CASSTHGSTDTQYF; DNA: TGTGCCAGCAGTACTCATGGCAGCACAGATACGCAGTATTTT
V: TRBV6-5; D: .; size: .; J: TRBJ1-1; CDR3: CASFFGATLGAFF; DNA: TGTGCCAGCTTCTTTGGGGCGACCCTCGGAGCTTTCTTT
V: TRBV28; D: .; size: .; J: TRBJ2-4; CDR3: CASSSGQGSIQYF; DNA: TGTGCCAGCAGTTCGGGGCAGGGAAGCATTCAGTACTTC
V: TRBV9; D: .; size: .; J: TRBJ2-1; CDR3: CASSDGAGFPPEQFF; DNA: TGTGCCAGCAGCGATGGGGCGGGATTCCCCCCCGAGCAGTTCTTC
V: TRBV10-1; D: .; size: few; J: TRBJ1-1; CDR3: CASSDEKNTEAFF; DNA: TGCGCCAGCAGCGACGAGAAGAACACTGAAGCTTTCTTT
V: TRBV28; D: .; size: once; J: TRBJ2-1; CDR3: CASSPGNEQFF; DNA: TGTGCCAGCAGCCCAGGCAATGAGCAGTTCTTC
V: TRBV28; D: TRBD2; size: .; J: TRBJ2-3; CDR3: CASSPGGAADTQYF; DNA: TGTGCCAGCAGCCCCGGGGGGGCGGCAGATACGCAGTATTTT
V: TRBV9; D: .; size: .; J: TRBJ1-1; CDR3: CASSGGMNTEAFF; DNA: TGTGCCAGCAGCGGGGGCATGAACACTGAAGCTTTCTTT